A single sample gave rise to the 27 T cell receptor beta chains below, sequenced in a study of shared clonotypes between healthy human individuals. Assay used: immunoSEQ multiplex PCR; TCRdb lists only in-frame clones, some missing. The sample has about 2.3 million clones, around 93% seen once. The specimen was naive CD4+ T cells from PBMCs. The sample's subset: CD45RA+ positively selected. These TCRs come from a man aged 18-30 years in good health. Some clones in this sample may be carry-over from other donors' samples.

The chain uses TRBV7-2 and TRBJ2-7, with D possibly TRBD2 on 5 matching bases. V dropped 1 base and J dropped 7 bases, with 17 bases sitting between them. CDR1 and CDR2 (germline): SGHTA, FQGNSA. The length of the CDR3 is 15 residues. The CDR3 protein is CASSLVYSGPGEQYF. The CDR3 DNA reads TGTGCCAGCAGCTTAGTGTACAGCGGCCCGGGGGAGCAGTACTTC.

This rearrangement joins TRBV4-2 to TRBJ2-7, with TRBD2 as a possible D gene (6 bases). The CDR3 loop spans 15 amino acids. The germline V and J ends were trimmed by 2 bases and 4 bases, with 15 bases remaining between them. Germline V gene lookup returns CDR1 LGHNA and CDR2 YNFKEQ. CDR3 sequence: CASSQTNLARYEQYF. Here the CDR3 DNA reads TGTGCCAGCAGCCAAACCAACCTAGCGCGATACGAGCAGTACTTC.

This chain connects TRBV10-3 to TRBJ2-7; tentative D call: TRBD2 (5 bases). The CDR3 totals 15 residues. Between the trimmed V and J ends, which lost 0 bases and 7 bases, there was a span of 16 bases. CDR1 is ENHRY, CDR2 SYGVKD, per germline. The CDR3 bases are TGTGCCATCAGTGAGTCGACTCCGGGGTTCTGGGAGCAGTACTTC. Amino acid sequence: CAISESTPGFWEQYF.

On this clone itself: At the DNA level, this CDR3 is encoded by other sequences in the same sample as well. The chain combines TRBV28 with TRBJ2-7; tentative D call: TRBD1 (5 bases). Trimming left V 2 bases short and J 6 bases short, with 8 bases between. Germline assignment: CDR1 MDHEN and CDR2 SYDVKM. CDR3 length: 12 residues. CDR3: CASSLRGLEQYF. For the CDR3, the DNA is TGTGCCAGCAGTTTAAGGGGTCTCGAGCAGTACTTC.

The CDR3 DNA follows: TGTGCCAGCAGTTTGGTTCAGGCTAATCAGCCCCAGCATTTT. Translated, it gives CASSLVQANQPQHF. The rearrangement links TRBV28 to TRBJ1-5; D is uncertain. Trimming shortened V by 3 bases and J by 4 bases, and 10 bases separated the two germline ends. The V gene's germline CDR1 is MDHEN and CDR2 SYDVKM. The CDR3 has 14 amino acids.

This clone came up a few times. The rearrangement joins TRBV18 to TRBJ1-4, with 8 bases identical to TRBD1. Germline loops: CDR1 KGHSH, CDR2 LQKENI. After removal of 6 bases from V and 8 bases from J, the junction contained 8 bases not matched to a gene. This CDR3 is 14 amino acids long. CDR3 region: CASSLGTGLEKLFF. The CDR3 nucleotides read TGTGCCAGCTCGCTGGGGACAGGTCTCGAAAAACTGTTTTTT.

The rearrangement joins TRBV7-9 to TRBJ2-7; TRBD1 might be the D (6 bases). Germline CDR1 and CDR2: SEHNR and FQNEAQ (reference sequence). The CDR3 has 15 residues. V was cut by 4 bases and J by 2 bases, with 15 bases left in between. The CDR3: CASSSGTQRPYEQYF. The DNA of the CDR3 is TGTGCCAGCAGCTCCGGGACACAGAGACCCTACGAGCAGTACTTC.

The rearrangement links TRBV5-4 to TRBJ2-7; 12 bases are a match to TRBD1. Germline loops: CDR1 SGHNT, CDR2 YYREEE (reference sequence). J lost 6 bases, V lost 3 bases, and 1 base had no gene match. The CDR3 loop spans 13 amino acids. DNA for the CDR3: TGTGCCAGCAGCTGGGACAGGGGGCGCGAGCAGTACTTC. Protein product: CASSWDRGREQYF.

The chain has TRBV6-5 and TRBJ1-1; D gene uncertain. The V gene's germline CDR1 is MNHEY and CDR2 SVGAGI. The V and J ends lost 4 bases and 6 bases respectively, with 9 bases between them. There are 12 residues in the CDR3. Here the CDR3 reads CASSSPGPEAFF. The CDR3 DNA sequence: TGTGCCAGCAGTTCACCTGGCCCTGAAGCTTTCTTT.

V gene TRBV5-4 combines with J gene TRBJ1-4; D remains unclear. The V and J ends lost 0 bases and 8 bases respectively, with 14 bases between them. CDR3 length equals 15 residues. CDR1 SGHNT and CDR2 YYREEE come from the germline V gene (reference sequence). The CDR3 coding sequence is TGTGCCAGCAGCTTGGCGGGTCACGGTGGGGAAAAACTGTTTTTT. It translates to CASSLAGHGGEKLFF.

CDR3 residues: CASSLTGTRGLNEQFF. Here the CDR3 DNA reads TGTGCCAGCAGCTTAACCGGGACTAGGGGTCTCAATGAGCAGTTCTTC. The V call is TRBV7-2, the J call TRBJ2-1; 8 bases agree with TRBD2. The V and J ends lost 2 bases and 6 bases, in that order; junction bases with no gene match: 9. The CDR3 is made up of 16 amino acids. The V gene's germline CDR1 is SGHTA and CDR2 FQGNSA.

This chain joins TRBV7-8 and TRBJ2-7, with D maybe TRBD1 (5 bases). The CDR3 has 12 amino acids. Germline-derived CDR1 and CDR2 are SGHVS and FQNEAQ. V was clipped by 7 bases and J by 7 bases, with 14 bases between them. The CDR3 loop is CASTPKGVEQYF. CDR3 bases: TGTGCCAGCACCCCGAAAGGGGTTGAGCAGTACTTC.

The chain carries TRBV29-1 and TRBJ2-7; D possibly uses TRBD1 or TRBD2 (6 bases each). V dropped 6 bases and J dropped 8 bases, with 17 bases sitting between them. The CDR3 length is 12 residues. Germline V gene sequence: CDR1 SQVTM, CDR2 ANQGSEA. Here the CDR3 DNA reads TGCAGCGTGGACATGTTGGGGGGCCAGCAGTACTTC. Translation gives CSVDMLGGQQYF.

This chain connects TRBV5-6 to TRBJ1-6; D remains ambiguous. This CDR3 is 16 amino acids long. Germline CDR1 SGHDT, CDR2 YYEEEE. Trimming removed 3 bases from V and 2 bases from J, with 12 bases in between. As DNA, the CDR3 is TGTGCCAGCAGCTGGTGGGCGGGGACCTATAATTCACCCCTCCACTTT. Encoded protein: CASSWWAGTYNSPLHF.

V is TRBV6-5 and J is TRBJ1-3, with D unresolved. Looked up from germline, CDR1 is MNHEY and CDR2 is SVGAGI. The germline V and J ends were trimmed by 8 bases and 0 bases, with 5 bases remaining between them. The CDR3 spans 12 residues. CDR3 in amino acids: CASCGSGNTIYF. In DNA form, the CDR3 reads TGTGCCAGCTGCGGCTCTGGAAACACCATATATTTT.

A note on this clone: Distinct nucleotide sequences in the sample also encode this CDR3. The CDR3 protein is CASSLRDGTEAFF. Here the CDR3 DNA reads TGTGCCAGCAGCTTAAGGGACGGGACTGAAGCTTTCTTT. The genes are TRBV7-2 and TRBJ1-1, with D possibly TRBD1 on 5 matching bases. CDR3 size: 13 residues. Germline CDR1 is SGHTA and CDR2 is FQGNSA. V lost 2 bases, J lost 5 bases, and 9 bases lay in between.

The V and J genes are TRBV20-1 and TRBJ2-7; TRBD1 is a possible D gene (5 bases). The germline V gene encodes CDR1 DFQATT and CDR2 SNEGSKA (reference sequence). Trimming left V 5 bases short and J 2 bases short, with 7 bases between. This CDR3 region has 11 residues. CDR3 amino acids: CSALRAYEQYF. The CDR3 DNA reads TGCAGTGCTCTCAGGGCCTACGAGCAGTACTTC.

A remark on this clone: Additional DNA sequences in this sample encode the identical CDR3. The chain's CDR3 is CASSPSGSYEQYF. DNA of the CDR3: TGTGCCAGTAGTCCTAGCGGGAGCTACGAGCAGTACTTC. J is TRBJ2-7 and V is TRBV19, with TRBD2 matching over 10 bases. V lost 5 bases, J lost 3 bases, and 1 base stayed unmatched. Germline V lookup: CDR1 LNHDA, CDR2 SQIVND (reference sequence). CDR3 length: 13 residues.

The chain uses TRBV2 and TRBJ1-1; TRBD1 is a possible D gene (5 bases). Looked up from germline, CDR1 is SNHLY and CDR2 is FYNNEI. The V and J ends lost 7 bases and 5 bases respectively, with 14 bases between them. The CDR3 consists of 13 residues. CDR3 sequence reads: CASKVGRSTEAFF. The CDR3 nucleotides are TGTGCCAGCAAGGTGGGGCGAAGTACTGAAGCTTTCTTT.

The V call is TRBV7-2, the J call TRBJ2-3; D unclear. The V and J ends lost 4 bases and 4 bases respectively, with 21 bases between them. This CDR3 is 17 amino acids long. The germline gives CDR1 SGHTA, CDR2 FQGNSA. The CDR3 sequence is CASSSPSRRGVPDTQYF. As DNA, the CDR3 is TGTGCCAGCAGCTCCCCTTCGAGGAGAGGTGTCCCAGATACGCAGTATTTT.

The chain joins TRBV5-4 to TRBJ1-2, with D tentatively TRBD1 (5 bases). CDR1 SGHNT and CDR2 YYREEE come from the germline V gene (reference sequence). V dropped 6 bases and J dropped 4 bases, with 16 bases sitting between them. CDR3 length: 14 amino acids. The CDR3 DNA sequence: TGTGCCAGCACCCAAGGAACGGGGGGCTATGGCTACACCTTC. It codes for CASTQGTGGYGYTF.

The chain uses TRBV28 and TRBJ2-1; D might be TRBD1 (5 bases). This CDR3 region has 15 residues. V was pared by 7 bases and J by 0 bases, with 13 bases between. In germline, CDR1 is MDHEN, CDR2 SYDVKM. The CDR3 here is CASNIRGGSYNEQFF. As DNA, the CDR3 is TGTGCCAGCAACATTAGGGGTGGCTCCTACAATGAGCAGTTCTTC. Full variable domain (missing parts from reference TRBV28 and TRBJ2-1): DVKVTQSSRYLVKRTGEKVFLECVQDMDHENMFWYRQDPGLGLRLIYFSYDVKMKEKGDIPEGYSVSREKKERFSLILESASTNQTSMYLCASNIRGGSYNEQFFGPGTRLTVL.

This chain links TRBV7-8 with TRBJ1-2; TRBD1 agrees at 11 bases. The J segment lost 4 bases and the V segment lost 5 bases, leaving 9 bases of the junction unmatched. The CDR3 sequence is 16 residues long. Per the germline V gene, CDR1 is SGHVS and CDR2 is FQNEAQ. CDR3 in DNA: TGTGCCAGCAGCCAGGGACAGGGGGGACCCGGCTATGGCTACACCTTC. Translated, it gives CASSQGQGGPGYGYTF.

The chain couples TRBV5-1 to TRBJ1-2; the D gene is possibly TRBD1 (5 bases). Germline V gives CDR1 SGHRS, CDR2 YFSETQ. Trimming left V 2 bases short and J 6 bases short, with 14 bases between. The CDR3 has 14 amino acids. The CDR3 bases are TGCGCCAGCAGCTTCTCAGGGATCCTAGATGGCTACACCTTC. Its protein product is CASSFSGILDGYTF.

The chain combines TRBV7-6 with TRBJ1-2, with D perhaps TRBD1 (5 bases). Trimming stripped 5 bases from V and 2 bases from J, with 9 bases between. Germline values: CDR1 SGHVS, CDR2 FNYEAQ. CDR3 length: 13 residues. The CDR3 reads CASSARENYGYTF. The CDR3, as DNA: TGTGCCAGCAGCGCCAGGGAAAACTATGGCTACACCTTC.

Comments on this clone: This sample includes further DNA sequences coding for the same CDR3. CDR3 region: CASSLVAGANTEAFF. CDR3 nucleotides: TGCGCCAGCAGCTTGGTGGCTGGAGCTAACACTGAAGCTTTCTTT. V and J are TRBV5-1 and TRBJ1-1; D ambiguous. Per germline, CDR1 SGHRS and CDR2 YFSETQ. Trimming shortened V by 0 bases and J by 2 bases, and 11 bases separated the two germline ends. The CDR3 has 15 residues.

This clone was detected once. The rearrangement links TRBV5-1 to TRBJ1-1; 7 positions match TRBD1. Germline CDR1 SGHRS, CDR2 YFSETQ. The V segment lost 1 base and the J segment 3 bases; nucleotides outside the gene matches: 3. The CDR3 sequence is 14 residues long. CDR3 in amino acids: CASSLNTGDTEAFF. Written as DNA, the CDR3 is TGCGCCAGCAGCTTGAATACAGGGGACACTGAAGCTTTCTTT.